In its sample, the clone carrying this TCR beta chain was seen a few times. Its antigen is not known. CDR3 length: 21 amino acids. CDR1 and CDR2 from the germline V gene are SGHAT and FQNNGV. V dropped 1 base and J dropped 5 bases, with 27 bases sitting between them. This sample is part of a study of blood T cells in healthy people across ages. A second about 6 to 12 cycle PCR used barcoded and J-beta primers. At least 2.5 million CDR3-containing paired-end reads were obtained per sample. A single record per CDR3 protein comes from TCRdb applying MiXCR to the 5' RACE reads. The sample has about 1,800,000 distinct CDR3 sequences; roughly 27% are singletons. Findings and limits, study-wide: Observed TCR beta diversity per million T cells went down as age went up. This fall followed a roughly linear course with age.

This chain uses TRBV11-2 with TRBJ2-6, with D possibly TRBD2 on 5 matching bases. The origin of this receptor is a woman in her twenties or thirties in good health. Sequenced sample: blood. The chain's CDR3 is CASSLGGSASGYGFRANVLTF. The CDR3, as DNA: TGTGCCAGCAGCTTAGGTGGGAGCGCCTCAGGATATGGGTTCAGGGCCAACGTCCTGACTTTC.